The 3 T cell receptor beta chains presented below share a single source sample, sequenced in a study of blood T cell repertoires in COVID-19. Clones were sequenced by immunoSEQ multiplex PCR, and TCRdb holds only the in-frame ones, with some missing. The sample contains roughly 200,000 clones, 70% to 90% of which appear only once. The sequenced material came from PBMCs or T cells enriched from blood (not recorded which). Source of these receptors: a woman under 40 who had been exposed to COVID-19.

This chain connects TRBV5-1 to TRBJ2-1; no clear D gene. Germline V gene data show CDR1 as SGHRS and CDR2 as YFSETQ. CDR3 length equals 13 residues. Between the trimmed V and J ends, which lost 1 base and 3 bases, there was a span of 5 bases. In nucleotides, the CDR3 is TGCGCCAGCAGCTTGTCCAGCTACAATGAGCAGTTCTTC. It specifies CASSLSSYNEQFF.

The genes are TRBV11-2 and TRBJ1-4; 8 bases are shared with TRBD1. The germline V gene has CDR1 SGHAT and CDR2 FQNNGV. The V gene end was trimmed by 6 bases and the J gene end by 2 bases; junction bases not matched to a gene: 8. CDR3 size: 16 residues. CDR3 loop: CASRLGRGRTNEKLFF. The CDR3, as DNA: TGTGCCAGCAGACTCGGCAGGGGGCGGACTAATGAAAAACTGTTTTTT.

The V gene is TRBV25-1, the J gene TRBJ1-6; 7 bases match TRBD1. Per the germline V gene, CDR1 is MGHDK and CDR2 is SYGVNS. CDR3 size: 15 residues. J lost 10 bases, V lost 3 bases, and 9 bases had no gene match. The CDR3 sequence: CASSDVRQGLSPLHF. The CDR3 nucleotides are TGTGCCAGCAGTGATGTCCGACAGGGCCTATCACCCCTCCACTTT.